The 18 T cell receptor beta chains below all came from one sample that was sequenced in a study of cytomegalovirus exposure and HLA in healthy donors. PCR employed 60 Vbeta and 13 Jbeta primers. Libraries were prepared by immunoSEQ multiplex PCR; TCRdb keeps only in-frame clonotypes and omits some of them. The sample consists of 150,000 to 180,000 clones, roughly 77% of them appearing once. The material sequenced was PBMCs. These TCRs come from a man aged 25-40 years in good health and CMV-seropositive.

V is TRBV18 and J is TRBJ1-1; TRBD1 might be the D (5 bases). V dropped 10 bases and J dropped 6 bases, with 18 bases sitting between them. The CDR3 consists of 13 residues. From germline, CDR1 is KGHSH and CDR2 LQKENI. CDR3 sequence: CANPRGVGAEAFF. The CDR3 nucleotides read TGTGCCAACCCACGGGGGGTGGGAGCTGAAGCTTTCTTT.

V and J are TRBV9 and TRBJ2-1; 11 bases align to TRBD2. This CDR3 contains 16 residues. The trim removed 3 bases at V and 4 bases at J, leaving 6 bases unmatched. Germline V gene sequence: CDR1 SGDLS, CDR2 YYNGEE. CDR3: CASSAKLAGAYNEQFF. CDR3 sequence (DNA): TGTGCCAGCAGCGCGAAACTAGCGGGGGCTTACAATGAGCAGTTCTTC.

The J gene is TRBJ1-1, the V gene TRBV7-3; D unresolved. CDR3 size: 14 residues. Germline loops: CDR1 SGHTA, CDR2 FQGTGA. V was pared by 4 bases and J by 6 bases, with 15 bases between. The CDR3 is CASSSQGGRAEAFF. In DNA, the CDR3 is TGTGCCAGCAGCTCCCAAGGAGGGAGGGCTGAAGCTTTCTTT.

The V gene is TRBV5-1, the J gene TRBJ2-5; a possible D gene is TRBD1 (6 bases). CDR1 is SGHRS and CDR2 is YFSETQ in the germline V gene. Trimming left V 2 bases short and J 3 bases short, with 11 bases between. This CDR3 region has 14 residues. The CDR3 DNA sequence: TGCGCCAGCAGCTTCAACAGGGCCGAAGAGACCCAGTACTTC. Protein: CASSFNRAEETQYF.

This clone was detected a few times. This sequence joins TRBV11-2 and TRBJ1-5; TRBD1 matches at 7 bases. The CDR3 sequence is 15 residues long. Losses at the gene ends were 0 bases for V and 2 bases for J; bases not matched to a gene: 1. Germline CDR1 is SGHAT and CDR2 is FQNNGV. DNA for the CDR3: TGTGCCAGCAGCTTAGACAGGGGGGGCAATCAGCCCCAGCATTTT. It translates to CASSLDRGGNQPQHF.

The chain combines TRBV5-6 with TRBJ2-7; no reliable D call. The germline V gene encodes CDR1 SGHDT and CDR2 YYEEEE. V was clipped by 3 bases and J by 3 bases, with 4 bases between them. This CDR3 has 11 residues. The CDR3, as DNA: TGTGCCAGCAGCTCCTACTACGAGCAGTACTTC. Protein: CASSSYYEQYF.

The table lists this clone with a few counts. The chain is built from TRBV7-3 and TRBJ2-2; 9 bases map to TRBD2. Germline CDR1 reads SGHTA; CDR2 reads FQGTGA. J was trimmed by 5 bases and V by 5 bases; bases with no gene match: 6. This CDR3 region has 15 residues. CDR3 sequence reads: CASSIGGGGTGELFF. The CDR3 coding sequence is TGTGCCAGCAGCATCGGCGGGGGGGGGACCGGGGAGCTGTTTTTT. Combining the CDR3 with reference TRBV7-3 and TRBJ2-2 gives the whole variable domain GAGVSQTPSNKVTEKGKYVELRCDPISGHTALYWYRQSLGQGPEFLIYFQGTGAADDSGLPNDRFFAVRPEGSVSTLKIQRTERGDSAVYLCASSIGGGGTGELFFGEGSRLTVL.

This chain uses TRBV9 with TRBJ2-2, with D maybe TRBD1 (6 bases). Looked up from germline, CDR1 is SGDLS and CDR2 is YYNGEE. V lost 5 bases, J lost 6 bases, and 20 bases lay in between. CDR3 size: 16 residues. CDR3 sequence: CASSRDIAESSGELFF. In DNA, the CDR3 is TGTGCCAGCAGTAGGGACATAGCAGAGAGCTCCGGGGAGCTGTTTTTT.

The V call is TRBV5-4, the J call TRBJ2-3; the D is unclear. The germline V gene has CDR1 SGHNT and CDR2 YYREEE (reference sequence). This CDR3 is built from 15 residues. Trimming stripped 0 bases from V and 0 bases from J, with 8 bases between. The chain's CDR3 is CASSLAGTSTDTQYF. The CDR3 DNA follows: TGTGCCAGCAGCTTGGCCGGTACTAGCACAGATACGCAGTATTTT.

The chain combines TRBV5-1 with TRBJ1-1; possibly TRBD1 for D (5 bases). V lost 4 bases, J lost 8 bases, and 18 bases lay in between. The CDR3 covers 14 residues. The germline V gene has CDR1 SGHRS and CDR2 YFSETQ. The CDR3 nucleotides are TGCGCCAGCAGCCCAGGAGTAAAGGGGAGGGAAGCTTTCTTT. Residues: CASSPGVKGREAFF.

The rearrangement links TRBV5-6 to TRBJ1-2; 7 bases align to TRBD1. The length of the CDR3 is 13 residues. Germline V CDR1 and CDR2: SGHDT, YYEEEE. The V segment lost 4 bases and the J segment 7 bases; nucleotides outside the gene matches: 7. The CDR3 region has the DNA TGTGCCAGCAGCCCAACTAACAGGGGTGGCTACACCTTC. It specifies CASSPTNRGGYTF.

This chain joins TRBV5-1 and TRBJ1-1; D ambiguous. Trimming removed 6 bases at V and 3 bases at J, with 6 bases between. The CDR3 extends over 11 amino acids. Germline values: CDR1 SGHRS, CDR2 YFSETQ. CDR3 nucleotide sequence: TGCGCCAGCATCGGAGACACTGAAGCTTTCTTT. It is translated as CASIGDTEAFF.

The CDR3 DNA is TGTGCCAGCAGTTACTCCCTAGCGGGAGTTGATAATGAGCAGTTCTTC. Its protein is CASSYSLAGVDNEQFF. The V and J genes are TRBV6-5 and TRBJ2-1, with 10 bases matching TRBD2. This CDR3 region has 16 residues. V lost 0 bases, J lost 7 bases, and 6 bases stayed unmatched. Germline-derived CDR1 and CDR2 are MNHEY and SVGAGI.

This clone was recorded a few times. V and J are TRBV11-2 and TRBJ2-7, with no clear D. This CDR3 region has 12 residues. With 7 bases removed from V and 4 bases from J, the gap between germline ends came to 11 bases. Germline V lookup: CDR1 SGHAT, CDR2 FQNNGV. The CDR3 region has the DNA TGTGCCAGCACCTCCTACCCGTACGAGCAGTACTTC. Translation gives CASTSYPYEQYF.

This clone was recorded only once. Here the CDR3 DNA reads TGTGCCAGTAGTATACCCCTCCGTGAGCAGTTCTTC. Its protein is CASSIPLREQFF. The V call is TRBV19, the J call TRBJ2-1; D not resolved. CDR1 and CDR2 from the germline V gene are LNHDA and SQIVND (reference sequence). Trimming removed 2 bases at V and 9 bases at J, with 8 bases between. The CDR3 loop spans 12 amino acids.

This chain uses TRBV10-2 with TRBJ1-1, with 9 bases that match TRBD1. The length of the CDR3 is 15 residues. The germline V gene has CDR1 WSHSY and CDR2 SAAADI. V was clipped by 2 bases and J by 7 bases; unmatched bases: 8. CDR3 nucleotide sequence: TGCGCCAGCAGTGAGACCGGGACAGGGCGAGGTGAAGCTTTCTTT. Protein sequence: CASSETGTGRGEAFF.

The chain couples TRBV28 to TRBJ2-5, with D possibly being TRBD2 (5 bases). V was cut by 1 base and J by 9 bases, with 9 bases left in between. CDR1 is MDHEN and CDR2 is SYDVKM in the germline V gene. The CDR3 extends over 12 amino acids. CDR3 region: CASSLLGAPQYF. CDR3 in DNA: TGTGCCAGCAGTTTATTGGGAGCCCCCCAGTACTTC.

The rearrangement joins TRBV30 to TRBJ2-1, with TRBD1 as a possible D gene (5 bases). The CDR3 runs to 11 residues. CDR1 and CDR2 (germline): GTSNPN, SVGIG (reference sequence). The V end lost 4 bases, the J end lost 12 bases, and 13 bases lay between the germline ends. The chain's CDR3 is CAWTGGAVQFF. In DNA, the CDR3 is TGTGCCTGGACAGGTGGGGCGGTGCAGTTCTTC.